This entry lists 23 T cell receptor beta chains sequenced from one sample in a study of metastatic and nonmetastatic thyroid tumors. TCRdb re-called clones via MiXCR from the PCR reads. Seen here are 35,000 to 45,000 clones, 3.2% observed once, and the top ten hold about 9.7%. Prior to thyroid surgery, none of the patients had received any treatment. Sequencing input: blood. The receptor source for this set is a female donor with papillary thyroid cancer or a benign thyroid nodule (not recorded which). Some clones in this sample may be carry-over from other donors' samples.

The CDR3 loop is CSASYRYNSPLHF. The CDR3 DNA follows: TGCAGTGCTAGTTACAGATATAATTCACCCCTCCACTTT. The gene calls are TRBV20-1 and TRBJ1-6, with no clear D. This CDR3 is built from 13 residues. CDR1 is DFQATT and CDR2 is SNEGSKA in the germline V gene (reference sequence). Trimming cost V 3 bases and J 4 bases, with 7 bases left between them.

The table lists this clone with many counts. The CDR3, as DNA: TGTGCCAGTAGTTTTCGGACTAGCGGGAGGGCCCGGACCAGGGAGCTGTTTTTT. This codes for CASSFRTSGRARTRELFF. This rearrangement joins TRBV19 to TRBJ2-2; 15 positions agree with TRBD2. This CDR3 has 18 amino acids. Unmatched junction bases numbered 13, after V lost 5 bases and J lost 9 bases. Germline lookup yields CDR1 LNHDA and CDR2 SQIVND (reference sequence).

V usage is TRBV28 and J usage is TRBJ1-1; the D is unclear. This CDR3 region has 14 residues. The germline V and J ends were trimmed by 7 bases and 12 bases, with 24 bases remaining between them. CDR1 MDHEN and CDR2 SYDVKM come from the germline V gene. CDR3 residues: CASTPGPLNTEPFF. As DNA, the CDR3 is TGTGCCAGCACGCCCGGACCGTTGAACACCGAACCTTTCTTT.

This clone was seen repeatedly, ten times or more. The V call is TRBV12-3 or TRBV12-4, the J call TRBJ2-3, with 8 bases matching TRBD2. With V trimmed by 3 bases and J by 9 bases, 5 bases remained unmatched. The CDR3 length is 13 residues. As DNA, the CDR3 is TGTGCCAGCAGTTTTGGGCGGGAGGTCACGCAGTATTTT. It yields the protein CASSFGREVTQYF.

V usage is TRBV7-9 and J usage is TRBJ2-5; 7 nucleotides match TRBD1. The CDR3 loop spans 15 amino acids. The ends lost 8 bases at V and 2 bases at J; junction bases unmatched: 11. Germline V gene lookup returns CDR1 SEHNR and CDR2 FQNEAQ (reference sequence). The CDR3 coding sequence is TGTGCCAGCTGTGACCGGGACAGCCCACAAGAGACCCAGTACTTC. This encodes CASCDRDSPQETQYF. Full variable domain (remainder filled in from reference TRBV7-9 and TRBJ2-5): DTGVSQNPRHKITKRGQNVTFRCDPISEHNRLYWYRQTLGQGPEFLTYFQNEAQLEKSRLLSDRFSAERPKGSFSTLEIQRTEQGDSAMYLCASCDRDSPQETQYFGPGTRLLVL.

At least ten counts were recorded for this clone. This chain connects TRBV12-3 or TRBV12-4 to TRBJ1-1; 7 positions agree with TRBD1. This CDR3 has 13 amino acids. Trimming took 6 bases from V and 5 from J; bases not matched to a gene: 6. The CDR3 region is CASSRQGGTEAFF. The CDR3 region has the DNA TGTGCCAGCAGCCGACAGGGAGGGACTGAAGCTTTCTTT.

This clone was observed a few times. The chain combines TRBV20-1 with TRBJ1-1; D remains ambiguous. The V gene lost 5 bases and the J gene lost 4 bases, with 14 bases spanning the gap. Germline lookup yields CDR1 DFQATT and CDR2 SNEGSKA (reference sequence). CDR3 size: 13 residues. This CDR3 reads CSAPQTGRTEAFF. CDR3 coding DNA: TGCAGTGCTCCCCAGACGGGTCGCACTGAAGCTTTCTTT.

This clone came up many times. The chain couples TRBV5-6 to TRBJ2-1; the D gene could be TRBD1 or TRBD2 (6 bases each). Looked up from germline, CDR1 is SGHDT and CDR2 is YYEEEE. Trimming left V 0 bases short and J 7 bases short, with 14 bases between. CDR3 length: 15 residues. CDR3 nucleotide sequence: TGTGCCAGCAGCTTGGCAGGGGCGGCGGGGAATGAGCAGTTCTTC. Its translation: CASSLAGAAGNEQFF.

This clone showed up many times. In nucleotides, the CDR3 is TGTGCCAGCAGCTTTCCAGGGGTGGAGACCCAGTACTTC. Its translation: CASSFPGVETQYF. This chain joins TRBV7-3 and TRBJ2-5; D might be TRBD1 (6 bases). V dropped 3 bases and J dropped 5 bases, with 10 bases sitting between them. CDR1 SGHTA and CDR2 FQGTGA come from the germline V gene. This CDR3 contains 13 residues.

There are many counts of this clone. The chain carries TRBV14 and TRBJ2-1; the match to TRBD2 covers 10 bases. CDR3 length: 19 amino acids. Germline CDR1 is SGHDN and CDR2 is FVKESK. Germline trimming cut 0 bases from V and 0 bases from J; bases unmatched to any gene: 8. The CDR3 region is CASSQDSSGGPSSYNEQFF. DNA of the CDR3: TGTGCCAGCAGCCAAGATTCTAGCGGGGGCCCTAGCTCCTACAATGAGCAGTTCTTC.

This clone appeared a few times. V gene TRBV12-3 or TRBV12-4 combines with J gene TRBJ2-2; D is ambiguous. Trimming shortened V by 1 base and J by 7 bases, and 7 bases separated the two germline ends. The CDR3 has 13 residues. CDR3 protein: CASSLVVGGELFF. The CDR3 nucleotides are TGTGCCAGCAGTTTAGTTGTTGGCGGGGAGCTGTTTTTT.

This rearrangement joins TRBV27 to TRBJ1-3, with D possibly matching TRBD1 (6 bases). The CDR3 is 15 residues long. Trimming left V 4 bases short and J 0 bases short, with 10 bases between. CDR1 is MNHEY, CDR2 SMNVEV, per germline (reference sequence). The CDR3 bases are TGTGCCAGCAGTTCCGGGACAAACTCTGGAAACACCATATATTTT. Its protein is CASSSGTNSGNTIYF.

This clone has a count of ten or more. The chain recombines TRBV11-3 with TRBJ2-3; D unclear. Germline assignment: CDR1 SGHNT and CDR2 YENEEA. The CDR3 contains 13 residues. V was cut by 4 bases and J by 5 bases, with 10 bases left in between. The CDR3 protein is CASSSYVGDTQYF. For the CDR3, the DNA is TGTGCCAGCAGCTCATATGTGGGAGATACGCAGTATTTT.

This clone was detected many times. V and J are TRBV28 and TRBJ1-1; D is unclear. The CDR3 is 11 residues long. The V gene lost 8 bases and the J gene lost 2 bases, with 6 bases spanning the gap. The germline CDR1 and CDR2 sequences are MDHEN and SYDVKM. The CDR3 region is CASRLNTEAFF. DNA for the CDR3: TGTGCCAGCCGTCTTAACACTGAAGCTTTCTTT.

At least ten counts were recorded for this clone. Written as DNA, the CDR3 is TGTGCCAGCTCACCGAACAGGCAAGAGACCCAGTACTTC. Protein sequence: CASSPNRQETQYF. The rearrangement joins TRBV18 to TRBJ2-5; D possibly corresponds to TRBD1 (5 bases). The CDR3 is 13 residues long. Deletions cut 3 bases from V and 2 bases from J, with 7 bases between. Germline V gene lookup returns CDR1 KGHSH and CDR2 LQKENI.

This clone has just a few counts. This same CDR3 is encoded by further DNA sequences in the sample. V gene TRBV14 combines with J gene TRBJ1-1; unclear D gene. CDR3 length equals 12 residues. Germline V lookup: CDR1 SGHDN, CDR2 FVKESK. Trimming shortened V by 3 bases and J by 4 bases, and 6 bases separated the two germline ends. CDR3 region: CASSQGRTEAFF. The CDR3 coding sequence is TGTGCCAGCAGCCAGGGCCGCACTGAAGCTTTCTTT.

This clone came up a few times. With a much larger clone just one base away, this may be a read error. V usage is TRBV5-1 and J usage is TRBJ2-5; 12 positions agree with TRBD2. CDR1 SGHRS and CDR2 YFSETQ come from the germline V gene. The CDR3 sequence is 17 residues long. The CDR3 sequence: CAISFPLAGGLRETQYF. In nucleotides, the CDR3 is TGCGCCATCAGCTTCCCCCTAGCGGGAGGGCTGAGGGAGACCCAGTACTTC. Complete variable domain (other parts from reference TRBV5-1 and TRBJ2-5): KAGVTQTPRYLIKTRGQQVTLSCSPISGHRSVSWYQQTPGQGLQFLFEYFSETQRNKGNFPGRFSGRQFSNSRSEMNVSTLELGDSALYLCAISFPLAGGLRETQYFGPGTRLLVL.

This clone was recorded at least ten times. The chain joins TRBV19 to TRBJ2-1, with TRBD1 identical over 9 bases. V lost 5 bases to trimming and J lost 3 bases; unmatched junction nucleotides: 5. Germline V gives CDR1 LNHDA, CDR2 SQIVND (reference sequence). There are 15 residues in the CDR3. The CDR3 region is CASSSDRGIYNEQFF. The CDR3 DNA reads as TGTGCCAGTAGTTCGGACAGGGGAATCTACAATGAGCAGTTCTTC.

At least ten counts were recorded for this clone. This chain uses TRBV7-8 with TRBJ2-7, with D possibly being TRBD1 (6 bases). In germline, CDR1 is SGHVS, CDR2 FQNEAQ. V lost 1 base to trimming and J lost 2 bases, with 9 bases between them. The CDR3 totals 14 residues. The chain's CDR3 is CASSLEQGAYEQYF. CDR3 in DNA: TGTGCCAGCAGCTTAGAACAGGGAGCCTACGAGCAGTACTTC.

The table lists this clone with a few counts. In DNA form, the CDR3 reads TGTGCCAGTTTCACCGAGGGGTTAGCTAACTATGGCTACACCTTC. This codes for CASFTEGLANYGYTF. The chain links TRBV28 to TRBJ1-2; D perhaps matches TRBD1 (5 bases). Trimming stripped 9 bases from V and 0 bases from J, with 17 bases between. This CDR3 has 15 residues. Germline V gives CDR1 MDHEN, CDR2 SYDVKM.

There are many counts of this clone. The V call is TRBV6-1, the J call TRBJ1-1; no reliable D call. The CDR3 extends over 10 amino acids. The germline V gene has CDR1 MNHNS and CDR2 SASEGT. V was cut by 11 bases and J by 4 bases, with 8 bases left in between. DNA for the CDR3: TGTGCCGGAGGGTTCACTGAAGCTTTCTTT. It codes for CAGGFTEAFF.

This clone occurred many times. The chain employs TRBV7-6 and TRBJ2-3; no reliable D call. The CDR3 has 14 amino acids. Germline V gives CDR1 SGHVS, CDR2 FNYEAQ. Trimming removed 6 bases at V and 0 bases at J, with 10 bases between. The CDR3 nucleotides are TGTGCCAGCAGAACCCTGACTAGCACAGATACGCAGTATTTT. Translating it yields CASRTLTSTDTQYF.

This clone was seen ten or more times. V gene TRBV2 combines with J gene TRBJ2-2, with 9 nucleotides matching TRBD2. CDR1 is SNHLY, CDR2 FYNNEI, per germline. The trim removed 7 bases at V and 5 bases at J, leaving 11 bases unmatched. The CDR3 spans 16 residues. Here the CDR3 DNA reads TGTGCCAGCACAAGTAGCGGGAGAATTGGGACCGGGGAGCTGTTTTTT. Protein sequence: CASTSSGRIGTGELFF.